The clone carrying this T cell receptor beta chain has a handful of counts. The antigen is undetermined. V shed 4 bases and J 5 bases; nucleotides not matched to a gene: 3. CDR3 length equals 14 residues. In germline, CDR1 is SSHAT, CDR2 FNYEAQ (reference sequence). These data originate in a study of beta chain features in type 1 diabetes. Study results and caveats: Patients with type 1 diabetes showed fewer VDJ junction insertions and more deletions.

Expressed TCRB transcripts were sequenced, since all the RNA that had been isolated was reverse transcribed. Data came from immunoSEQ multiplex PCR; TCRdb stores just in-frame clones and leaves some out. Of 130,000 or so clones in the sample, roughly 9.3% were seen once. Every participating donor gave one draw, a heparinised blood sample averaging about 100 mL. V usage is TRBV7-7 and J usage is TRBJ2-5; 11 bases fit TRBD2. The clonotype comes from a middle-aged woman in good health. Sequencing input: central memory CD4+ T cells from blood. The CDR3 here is CASSSGLAAETQYF. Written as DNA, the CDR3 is TGTGCCAGCAGCTCGGGACTAGCGGCGGAGACCCAGTACTTC. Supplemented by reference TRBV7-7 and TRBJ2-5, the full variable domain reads GAGVSQSPRYKVTKRGQDVTLRCDPISSHATLYWYQQALGQGPEFLTYFNYEAQPDKSGLPSDRFSAERPEGSISTLTIQRTEQRDSAMYRCASSSGLAAETQYFGPGTRLLVL.